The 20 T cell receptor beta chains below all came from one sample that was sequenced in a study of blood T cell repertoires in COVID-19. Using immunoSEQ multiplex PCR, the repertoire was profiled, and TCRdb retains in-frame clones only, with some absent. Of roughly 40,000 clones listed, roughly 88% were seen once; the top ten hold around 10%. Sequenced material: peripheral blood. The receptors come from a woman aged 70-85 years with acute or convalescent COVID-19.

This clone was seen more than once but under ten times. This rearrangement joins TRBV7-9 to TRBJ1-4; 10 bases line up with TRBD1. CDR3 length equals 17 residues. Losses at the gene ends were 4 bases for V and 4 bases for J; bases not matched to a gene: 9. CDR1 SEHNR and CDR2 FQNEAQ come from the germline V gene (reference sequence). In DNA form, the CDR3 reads TGTGCCAGCAGCTCCCGACAGGGGGCAGGTCATAATGAAAAACTGTTTTTT. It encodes CASSSRQGAGHNEKLFF.

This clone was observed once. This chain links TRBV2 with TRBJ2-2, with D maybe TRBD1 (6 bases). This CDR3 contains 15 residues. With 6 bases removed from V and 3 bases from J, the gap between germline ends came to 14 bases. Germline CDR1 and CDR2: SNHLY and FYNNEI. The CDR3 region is CASSLTGFDTGELFF. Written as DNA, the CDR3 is TGTGCCAGCAGCCTAACAGGGTTTGACACCGGGGAGCTGTTTTTT. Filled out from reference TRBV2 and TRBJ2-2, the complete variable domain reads EPEVTQTPSHQVTQMGQEVILRCVPISNHLYFYWYRQILGQKVEFLVSFYNNEISEKSEIFDDQFSVERPDGSNFTLKIRSTKLEDSAMYFCASSLTGFDTGELFFGEGSRLTVL.

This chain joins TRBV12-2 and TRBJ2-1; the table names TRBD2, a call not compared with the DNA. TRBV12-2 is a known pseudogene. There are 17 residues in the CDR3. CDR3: CASRLLRYSGRDNEQFF. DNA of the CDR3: TGTGCAAGTCGCTTATTGAGGTATAGCGGGAGGGACAATGAGCAGTTCTTC.

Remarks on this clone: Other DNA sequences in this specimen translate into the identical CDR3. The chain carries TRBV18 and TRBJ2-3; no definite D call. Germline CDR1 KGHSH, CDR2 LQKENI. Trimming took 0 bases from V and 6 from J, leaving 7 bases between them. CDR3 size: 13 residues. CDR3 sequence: CASSPPPRDTQYF. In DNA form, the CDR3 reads TGTGCCAGCTCACCACCGCCCCGGGATACGCAGTATTTT.

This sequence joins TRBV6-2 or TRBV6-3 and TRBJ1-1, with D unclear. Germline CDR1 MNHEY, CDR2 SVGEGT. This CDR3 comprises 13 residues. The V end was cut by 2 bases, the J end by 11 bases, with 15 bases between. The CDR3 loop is CASSYPPRRNAFF. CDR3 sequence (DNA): TGTGCCAGCAGTTACCCCCCTCGGAGGAACGCTTTCTTT.

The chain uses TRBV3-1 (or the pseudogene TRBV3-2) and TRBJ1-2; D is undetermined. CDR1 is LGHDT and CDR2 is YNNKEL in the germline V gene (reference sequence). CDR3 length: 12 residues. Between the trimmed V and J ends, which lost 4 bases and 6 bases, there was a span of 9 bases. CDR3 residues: CASSLSGNGYTF. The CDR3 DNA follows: TGTGCCAGCAGCCTCTCGGGGAATGGCTACACCTTC.

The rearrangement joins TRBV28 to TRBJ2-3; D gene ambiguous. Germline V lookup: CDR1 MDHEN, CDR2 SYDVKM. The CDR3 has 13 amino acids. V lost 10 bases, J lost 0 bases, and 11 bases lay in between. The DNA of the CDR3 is TGTGCCATCGAGGCCGGAAGCACAGATACGCAGTATTTT. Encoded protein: CAIEAGSTDTQYF.

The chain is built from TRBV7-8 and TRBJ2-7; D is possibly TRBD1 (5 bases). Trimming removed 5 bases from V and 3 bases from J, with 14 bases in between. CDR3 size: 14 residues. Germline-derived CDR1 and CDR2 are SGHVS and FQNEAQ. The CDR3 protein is CASSKSLDNYEQYV. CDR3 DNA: TGTGCCAGCAGCAAGTCTTTGGACAACTACGAGCAGTACGTC.

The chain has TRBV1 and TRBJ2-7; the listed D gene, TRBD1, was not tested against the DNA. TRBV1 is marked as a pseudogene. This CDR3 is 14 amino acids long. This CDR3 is CTSSQSAGLALQYV. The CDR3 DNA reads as TGCACCAGCAGCCAATCCGCAGGGTTAGCTTTGCAGTACGTC.

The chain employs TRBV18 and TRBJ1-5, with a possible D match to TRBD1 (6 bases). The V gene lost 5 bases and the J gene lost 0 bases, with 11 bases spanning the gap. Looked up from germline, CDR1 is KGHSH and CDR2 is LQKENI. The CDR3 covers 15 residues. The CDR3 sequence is CASSTGHGSNQPQHF. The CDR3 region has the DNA TGTGCCAGCTCAACGGGACACGGTAGCAATCAGCCCCAGCATTTT.

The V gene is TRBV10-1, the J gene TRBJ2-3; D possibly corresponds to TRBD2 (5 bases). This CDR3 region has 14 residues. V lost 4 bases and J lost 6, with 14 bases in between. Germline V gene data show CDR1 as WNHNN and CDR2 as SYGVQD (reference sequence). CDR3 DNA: TGCGCCAGCAGTGGAGAGGCGGGCGGGGATACGCAGTATTTT. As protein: CASSGEAGGDTQYF.

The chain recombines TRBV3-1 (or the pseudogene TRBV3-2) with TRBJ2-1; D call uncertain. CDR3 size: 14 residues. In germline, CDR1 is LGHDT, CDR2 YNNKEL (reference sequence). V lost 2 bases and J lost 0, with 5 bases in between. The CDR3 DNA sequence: TGTGCCAGCAGCCAATGGAGCTCCTACAATGAGCAGTTCTTC. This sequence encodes CASSQWSSYNEQFF.

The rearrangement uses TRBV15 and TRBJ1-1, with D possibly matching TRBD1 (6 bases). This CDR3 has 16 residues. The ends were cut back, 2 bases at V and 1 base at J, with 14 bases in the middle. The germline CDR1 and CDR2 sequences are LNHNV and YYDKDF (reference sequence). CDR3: CATSRTRTDSNTEAFF. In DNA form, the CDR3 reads TGTGCCACCAGCAGAACCCGGACAGACTCGAACACTGAAGCTTTCTTT.

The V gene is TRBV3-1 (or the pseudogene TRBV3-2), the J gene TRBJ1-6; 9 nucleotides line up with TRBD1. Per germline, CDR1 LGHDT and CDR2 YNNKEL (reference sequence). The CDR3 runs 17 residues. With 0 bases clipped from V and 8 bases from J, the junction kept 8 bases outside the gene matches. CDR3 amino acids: CASSQEKGTGGYSPLHF. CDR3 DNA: TGTGCCAGCAGCCAAGAGAAAGGAACAGGGGGCTATTCACCCCTCCACTTT.

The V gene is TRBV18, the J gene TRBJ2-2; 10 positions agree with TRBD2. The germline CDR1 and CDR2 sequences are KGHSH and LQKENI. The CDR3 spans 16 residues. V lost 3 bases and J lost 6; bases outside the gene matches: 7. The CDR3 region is CASSPRTGLAAGELFF. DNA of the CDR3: TGTGCCAGCTCACCGAGAACCGGACTAGCGGCCGGGGAGCTGTTTTTT.

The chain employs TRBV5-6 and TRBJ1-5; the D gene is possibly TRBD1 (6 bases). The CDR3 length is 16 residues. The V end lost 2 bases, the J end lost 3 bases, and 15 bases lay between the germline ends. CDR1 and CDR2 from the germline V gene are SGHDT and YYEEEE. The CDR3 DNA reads TGTGCCAGCAGCTTCTGGACAGTTCGACACAATCAGCCCCAGCATTTT. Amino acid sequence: CASSFWTVRHNQPQHF.

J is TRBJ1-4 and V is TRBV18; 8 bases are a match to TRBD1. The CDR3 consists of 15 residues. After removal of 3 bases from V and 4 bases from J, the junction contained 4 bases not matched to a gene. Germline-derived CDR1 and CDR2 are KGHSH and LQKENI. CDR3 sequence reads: CASSPRTGLNEKLFF. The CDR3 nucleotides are TGTGCCAGCTCACCCCGGACAGGGCTTAATGAAAAACTGTTTTTT.

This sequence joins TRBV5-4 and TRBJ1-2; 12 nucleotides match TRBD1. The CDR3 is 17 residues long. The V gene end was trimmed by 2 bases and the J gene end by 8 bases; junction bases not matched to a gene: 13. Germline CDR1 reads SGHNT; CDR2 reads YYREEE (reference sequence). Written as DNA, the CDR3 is TGTGCCAGCAGCTTTCCCGGGACAGGGGGCGGCCTTGGCGGCTACACCTTC. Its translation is CASSFPGTGGGLGGYTF.

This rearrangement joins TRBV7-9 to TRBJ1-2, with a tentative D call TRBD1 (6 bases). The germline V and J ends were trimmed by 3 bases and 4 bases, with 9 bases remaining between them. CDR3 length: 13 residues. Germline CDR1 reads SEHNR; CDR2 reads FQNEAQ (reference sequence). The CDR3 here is CASSLGHLYGYTF. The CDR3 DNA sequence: TGTGCCAGCAGCTTGGGACATCTCTATGGCTACACCTTC.

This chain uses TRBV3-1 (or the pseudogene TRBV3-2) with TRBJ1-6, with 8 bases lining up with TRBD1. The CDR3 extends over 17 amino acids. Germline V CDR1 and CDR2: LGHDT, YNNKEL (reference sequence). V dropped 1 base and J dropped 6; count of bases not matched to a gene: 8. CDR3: CASSQGGGTGGNSPLHF. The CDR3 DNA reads TGTGCCAGCAGCCAAGGGGGTGGGACAGGAGGTAATTCACCCCTCCACTTT.